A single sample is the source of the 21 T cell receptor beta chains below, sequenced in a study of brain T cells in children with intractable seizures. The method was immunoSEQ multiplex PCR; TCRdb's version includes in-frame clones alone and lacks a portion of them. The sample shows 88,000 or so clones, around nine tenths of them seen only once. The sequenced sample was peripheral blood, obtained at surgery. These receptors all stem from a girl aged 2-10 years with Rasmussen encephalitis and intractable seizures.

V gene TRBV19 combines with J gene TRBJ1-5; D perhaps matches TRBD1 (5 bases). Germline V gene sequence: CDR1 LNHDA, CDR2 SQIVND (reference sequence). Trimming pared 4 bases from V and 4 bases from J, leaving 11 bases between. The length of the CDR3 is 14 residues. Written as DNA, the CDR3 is TGTGCCAGTAGTACGGGGGGGTTTAATCAGCCCCAGCATTTT. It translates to CASSTGGFNQPQHF. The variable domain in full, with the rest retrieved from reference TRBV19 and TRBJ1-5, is DGGITQSPKYLFRKEGQNVTLSCEQNLNHDAMYWYRQDPGQGLRLIYYSQIVNDFQKGDIAEGYSVSREKKESFPLTVTSAQKNPTAFYLCASSTGGFNQPQHFGDGTRLSIL.

CDR3 nucleotide sequence: TGTGCCAGTAGTATGTCTTGGGAGATGAACACTGAAGCTTTCTTT. This codes for CASSMSWEMNTEAFF. The chain joins TRBV19 to TRBJ1-1, with unresolved D. CDR3 length: 15 amino acids. V dropped 3 bases and J dropped 0 bases, with 11 bases sitting between them. CDR1 is LNHDA and CDR2 is SQIVND in the germline V gene (reference sequence).

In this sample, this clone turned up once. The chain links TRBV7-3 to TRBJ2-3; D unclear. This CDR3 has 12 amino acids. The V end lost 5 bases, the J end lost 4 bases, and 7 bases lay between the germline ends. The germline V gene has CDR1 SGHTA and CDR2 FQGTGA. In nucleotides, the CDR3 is TGTGCCAGCAGCAATGGGCCAGATACGCAGTATTTT. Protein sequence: CASSNGPDTQYF.

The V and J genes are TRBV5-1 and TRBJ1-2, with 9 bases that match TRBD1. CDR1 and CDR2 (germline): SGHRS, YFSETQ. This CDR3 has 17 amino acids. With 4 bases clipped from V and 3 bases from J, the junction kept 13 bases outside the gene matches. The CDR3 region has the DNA TGCGCCAGCAGCCCAGGACAGGGGCAGGGTTGGGACTATGGCTACACCTTC. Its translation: CASSPGQGQGWDYGYTF.

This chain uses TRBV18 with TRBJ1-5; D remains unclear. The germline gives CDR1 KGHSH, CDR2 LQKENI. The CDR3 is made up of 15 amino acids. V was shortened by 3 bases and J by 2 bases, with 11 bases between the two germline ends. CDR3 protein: CASSPGQDGNQPQHF. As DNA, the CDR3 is TGTGCCAGCTCACCCGGCCAGGACGGCAATCAGCCCCAGCATTTT.

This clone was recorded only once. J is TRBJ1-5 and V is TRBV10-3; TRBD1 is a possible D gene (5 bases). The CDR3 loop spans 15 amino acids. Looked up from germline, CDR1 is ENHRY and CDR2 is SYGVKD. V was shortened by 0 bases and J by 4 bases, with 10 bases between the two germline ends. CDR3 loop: CAISESLAGNQPQHF. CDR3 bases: TGTGCCATCAGTGAGTCTTTGGCAGGGAATCAGCCCCAGCATTTT.

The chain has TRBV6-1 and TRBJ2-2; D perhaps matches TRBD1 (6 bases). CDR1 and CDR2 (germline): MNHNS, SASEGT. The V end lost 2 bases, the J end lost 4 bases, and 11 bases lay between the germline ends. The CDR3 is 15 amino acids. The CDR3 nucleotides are TGTGCCAGCAGTGAAATTTTAGGGGGCACCGGGGAGCTGTTTTTT. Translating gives CASSEILGGTGELFF.

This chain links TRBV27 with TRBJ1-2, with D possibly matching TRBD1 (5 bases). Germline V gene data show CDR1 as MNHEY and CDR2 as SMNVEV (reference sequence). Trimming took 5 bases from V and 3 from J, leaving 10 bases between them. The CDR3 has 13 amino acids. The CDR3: CASSEGLHYGYTF. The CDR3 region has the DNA TGTGCCAGCAGTGAGGGACTGCACTATGGCTACACCTTC.

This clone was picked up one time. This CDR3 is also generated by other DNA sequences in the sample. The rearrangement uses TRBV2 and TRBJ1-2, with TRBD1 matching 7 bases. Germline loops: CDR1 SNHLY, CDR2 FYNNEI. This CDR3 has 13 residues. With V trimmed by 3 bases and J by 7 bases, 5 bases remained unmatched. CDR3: CASSDEGAGGYTF. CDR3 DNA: TGTGCCAGCAGTGACGAGGGGGCGGGTGGCTACACCTTC.

The CDR3 here is CASSLEAYEQYF. CDR3 nucleotide sequence: TGTGCCAGCAGCTTGGAAGCGTACGAGCAGTACTTC. This sequence joins TRBV5-4 and TRBJ2-7; D gene ambiguous. V was shortened by 0 bases and J by 4 bases, with 5 bases between the two germline ends. This CDR3 region has 12 residues. Germline CDR1 SGHNT, CDR2 YYREEE (reference sequence). The whole variable domain, remainder taken from reference TRBV5-4 and TRBJ2-7, is ETGVTQSPTHLIKTRGQQVTLRCSSQSGHNTVSWYQQALGQGPQFIFQYYREEENGRGNFPPRFSGLQFPNYSSELNVNALELDDSALYLCASSLEAYEQYFGPGTRLTVT.

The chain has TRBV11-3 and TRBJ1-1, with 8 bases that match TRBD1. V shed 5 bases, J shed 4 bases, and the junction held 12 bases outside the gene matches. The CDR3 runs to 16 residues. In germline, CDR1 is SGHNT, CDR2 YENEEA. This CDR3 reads CASSPLQGASGTEAFF. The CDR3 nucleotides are TGTGCCAGCAGCCCCCTCCAGGGGGCAAGTGGCACTGAAGCTTTCTTT.

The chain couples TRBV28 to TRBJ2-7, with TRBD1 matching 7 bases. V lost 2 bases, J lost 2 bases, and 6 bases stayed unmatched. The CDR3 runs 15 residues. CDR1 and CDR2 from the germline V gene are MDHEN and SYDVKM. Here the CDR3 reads CASSLTGQSAYEQYF. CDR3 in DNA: TGTGCCAGCAGTTTAACGGGACAGTCTGCCTACGAGCAGTACTTC.

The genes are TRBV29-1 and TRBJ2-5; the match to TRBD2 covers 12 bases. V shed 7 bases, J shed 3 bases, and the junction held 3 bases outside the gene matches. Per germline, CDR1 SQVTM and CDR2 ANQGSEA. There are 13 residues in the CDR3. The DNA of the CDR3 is TGCAGCGCCCGGACTAGCGGGAAAGAGACCCAGTACTTC. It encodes CSARTSGKETQYF.

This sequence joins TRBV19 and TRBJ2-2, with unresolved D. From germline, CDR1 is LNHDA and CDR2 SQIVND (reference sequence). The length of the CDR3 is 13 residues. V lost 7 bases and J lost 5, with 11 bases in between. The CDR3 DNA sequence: TGTGCCAGTAACCCGGTATGGACCGGGGAGCTGTTTTTT. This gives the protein CASNPVWTGELFF.

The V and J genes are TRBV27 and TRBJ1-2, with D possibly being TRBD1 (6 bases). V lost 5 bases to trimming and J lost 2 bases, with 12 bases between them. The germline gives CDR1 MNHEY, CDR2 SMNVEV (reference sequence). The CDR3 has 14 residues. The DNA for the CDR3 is TGTGCCAGCAGTACCGCTACAGGGAACTATGGCTACACCTTC. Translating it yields CASSTATGNYGYTF.

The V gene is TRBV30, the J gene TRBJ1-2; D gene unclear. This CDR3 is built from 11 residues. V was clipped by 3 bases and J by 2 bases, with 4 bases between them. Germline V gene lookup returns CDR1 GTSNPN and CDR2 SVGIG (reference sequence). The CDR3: CAWRNNYGYTF. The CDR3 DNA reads TGTGCCTGGAGAAACAACTATGGCTACACCTTC.

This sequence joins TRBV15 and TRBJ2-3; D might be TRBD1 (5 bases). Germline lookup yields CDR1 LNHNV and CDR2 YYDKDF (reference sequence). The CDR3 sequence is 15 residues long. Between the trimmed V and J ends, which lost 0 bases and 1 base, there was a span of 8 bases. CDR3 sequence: CATSRDEGGTDTQYF. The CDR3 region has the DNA TGTGCCACCAGCAGAGATGAAGGGGGCACAGATACGCAGTATTTT.

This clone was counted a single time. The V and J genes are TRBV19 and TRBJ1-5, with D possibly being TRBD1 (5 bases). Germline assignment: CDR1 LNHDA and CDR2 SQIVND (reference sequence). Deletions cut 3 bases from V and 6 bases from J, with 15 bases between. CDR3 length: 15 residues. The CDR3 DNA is TGTGCCAGTAGTATGACGTGGGAGAGGGGTCAGCCCCAGCATTTT. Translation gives CASSMTWERGQPQHF.

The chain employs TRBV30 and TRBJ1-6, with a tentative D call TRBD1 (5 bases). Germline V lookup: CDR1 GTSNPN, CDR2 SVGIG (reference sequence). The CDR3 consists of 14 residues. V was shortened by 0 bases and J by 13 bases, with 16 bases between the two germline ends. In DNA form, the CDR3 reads TGTGCCTGGAGTGTAGGACGCGGTGGGGACCCCCTCCACTTT. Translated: CAWSVGRGGDPLHF.

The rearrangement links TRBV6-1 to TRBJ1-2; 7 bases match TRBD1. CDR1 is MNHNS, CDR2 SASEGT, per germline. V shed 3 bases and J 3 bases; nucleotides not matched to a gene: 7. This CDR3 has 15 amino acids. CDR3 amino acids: CASSETGSWYYGYTF. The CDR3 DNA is TGTGCCAGCAGTGAGACAGGGTCTTGGTACTATGGCTACACCTTC.

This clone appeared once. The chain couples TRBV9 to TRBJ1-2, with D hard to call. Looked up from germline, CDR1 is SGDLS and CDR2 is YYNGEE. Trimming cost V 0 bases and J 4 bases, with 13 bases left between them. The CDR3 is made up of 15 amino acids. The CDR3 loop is CASSVEESGAYGYTF. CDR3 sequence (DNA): TGTGCCAGCAGCGTAGAAGAATCGGGAGCCTATGGCTACACCTTC.